The clone carrying this T cell receptor beta chain occurred a few times. No antigen is known for it. The sample is drawn from a study of vaccination and CD4 T cells after COVID-19. Noted treatment: roughly nine-day PBMC culture with coronavirus spike peptide pools or control peptides (ViraFEST assay). The Oncomine TCR Beta short-read assay was applied to DNA of cultured CD4+ T cells. TCRdb itself ran the PCR reads through MiXCR, one entry per CDR3 protein. The sample lists about 20,000 distinct CDR3 sequences, over 35% occurring once. In germline, CDR1 is SGHTA, CDR2 FQGNSA. The CDR3 loop spans 14 amino acids. With 11 bases clipped from V and 0 bases from J, the junction kept 9 bases outside the gene matches.

The genes are TRBV7-2 and TRBJ1-1, with TRBD1 identical over 7 bases. The receptor was derived from a human donor who received a COVID-19 vaccine. The sample was CD4+ T cells from blood, cultured in vitro, taken before SARS-CoV-2 vaccination. The CDR3 coding sequence is TGTGCCTTATCTGACAGGGCTTTGAACACTGAAGCTTTCTTT. Translating it yields CALSDRALNTEAFF.